This T cell receptor beta chain was sequenced during a study of T cell repertoires in cytomegalovirus infection. One entry per CDR3 protein, called by TCRdb with MiXCR from the reads. This table has approximately 400,000 distinct CDR3 sequences, 25% to 40% appearing once. In regard to this clonotype: The junction departs from germline at one end; a sequencing error may be responsible.

The TCR was taken from a human donor in good health (CMV status not recorded). Some clones in this sample may be carry-over from other donors' samples. Sequencing was carried out using PBMCs.

The CDR3 DNA sequence: TGTGCCAGTGAACCGGGACAGCGAAATCAGCCCAAGCATTTT. It yields the protein CASEPGQRNQPKHF. The V gene is TRBV19, the J gene TRBJ1-5, with 7 bases matching TRBD1. The CDR3 has 14 amino acids. Germline V gene data show CDR1 as LNHDA and CDR2 as SQIVND (reference sequence).